The clone carrying this TCR beta chain was observed a few times. Antigen: not known. The sample originates from a study of cytomegalovirus exposure and HLA in healthy donors. V lost 6 bases and J 3 bases, leaving 11 bases between the germline ends. The CDR3 is 13 residues long. CDR1 SGHRS and CDR2 YFSETQ come from the germline V gene. The PCR ran on 60 Vbeta and 13 Jbeta primers. Original handling: An analysis performed later counted around 86 million unique TCR beta chains (approximately 12 million of them shared). Sequencing was performed with immunoSEQ multiplex PCR; in TCRdb, only in-frame clones are kept and a portion is missing. The V and J calls and clone size are taken from that table; D and trimming were inferred from the DNA. Of tens of thousands of clones in the sample, about 67% were seen once. Findings and caveats of the study: Donors belonging to an Asian-associated ancestry cluster reportedly showed fewer N-insertions in productive TCRs than the approximately 690-donor mean, according to what a later analysis found.

The TCR was taken from a man in his forties in good health and CMV-seropositive. The V gene is TRBV5-1, the J gene TRBJ2-3; the D gene is possibly TRBD1 (6 bases). The sequencing sample was made of PBMCs. The CDR3 reads CASTLTGTDTQYF. The CDR3 coding sequence is TGCGCCAGCACCCTTACAGGGACAGATACGCAGTATTTT.